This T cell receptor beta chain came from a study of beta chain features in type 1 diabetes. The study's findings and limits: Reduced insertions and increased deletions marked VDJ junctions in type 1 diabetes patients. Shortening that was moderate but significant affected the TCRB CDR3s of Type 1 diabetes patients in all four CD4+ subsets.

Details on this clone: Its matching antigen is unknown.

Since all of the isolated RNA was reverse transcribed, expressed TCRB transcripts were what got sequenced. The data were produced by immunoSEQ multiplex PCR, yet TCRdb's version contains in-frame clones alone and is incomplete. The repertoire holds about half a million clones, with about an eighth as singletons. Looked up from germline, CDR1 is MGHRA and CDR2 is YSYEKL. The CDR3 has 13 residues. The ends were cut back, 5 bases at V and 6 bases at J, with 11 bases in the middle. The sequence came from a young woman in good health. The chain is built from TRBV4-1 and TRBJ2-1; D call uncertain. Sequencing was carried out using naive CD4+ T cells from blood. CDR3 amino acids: CASSERASNEQFF. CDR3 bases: TGCGCCAGCAGCGAACGTGCCAGCAATGAGCAGTTCTTC.